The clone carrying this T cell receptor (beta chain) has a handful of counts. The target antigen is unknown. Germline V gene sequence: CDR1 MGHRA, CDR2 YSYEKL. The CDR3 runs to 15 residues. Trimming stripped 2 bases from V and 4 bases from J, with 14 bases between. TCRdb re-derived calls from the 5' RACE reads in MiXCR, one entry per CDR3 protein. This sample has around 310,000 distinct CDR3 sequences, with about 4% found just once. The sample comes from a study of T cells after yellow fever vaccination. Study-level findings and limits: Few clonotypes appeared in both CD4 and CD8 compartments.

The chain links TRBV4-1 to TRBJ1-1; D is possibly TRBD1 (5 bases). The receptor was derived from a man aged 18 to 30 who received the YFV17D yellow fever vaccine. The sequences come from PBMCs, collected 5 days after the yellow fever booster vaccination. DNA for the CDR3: TGCGCCAGCAGCCAATCTATAAATAGGGGCACTGAAGCTTTCTTT. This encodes CASSQSINRGTEAFF.